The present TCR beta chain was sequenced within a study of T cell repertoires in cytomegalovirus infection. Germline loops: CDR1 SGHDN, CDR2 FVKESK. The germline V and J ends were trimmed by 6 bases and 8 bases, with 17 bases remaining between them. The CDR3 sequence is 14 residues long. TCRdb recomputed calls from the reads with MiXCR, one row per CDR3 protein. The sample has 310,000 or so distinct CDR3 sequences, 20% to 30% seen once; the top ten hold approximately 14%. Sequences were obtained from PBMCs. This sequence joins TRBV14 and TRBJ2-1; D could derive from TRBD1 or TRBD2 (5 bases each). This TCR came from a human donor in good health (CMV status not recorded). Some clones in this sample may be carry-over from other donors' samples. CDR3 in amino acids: CASRPRDPGDEQFF. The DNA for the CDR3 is TGTGCCAGCAGACCCCGGGACCCGGGCGATGAGCAGTTCTTC.